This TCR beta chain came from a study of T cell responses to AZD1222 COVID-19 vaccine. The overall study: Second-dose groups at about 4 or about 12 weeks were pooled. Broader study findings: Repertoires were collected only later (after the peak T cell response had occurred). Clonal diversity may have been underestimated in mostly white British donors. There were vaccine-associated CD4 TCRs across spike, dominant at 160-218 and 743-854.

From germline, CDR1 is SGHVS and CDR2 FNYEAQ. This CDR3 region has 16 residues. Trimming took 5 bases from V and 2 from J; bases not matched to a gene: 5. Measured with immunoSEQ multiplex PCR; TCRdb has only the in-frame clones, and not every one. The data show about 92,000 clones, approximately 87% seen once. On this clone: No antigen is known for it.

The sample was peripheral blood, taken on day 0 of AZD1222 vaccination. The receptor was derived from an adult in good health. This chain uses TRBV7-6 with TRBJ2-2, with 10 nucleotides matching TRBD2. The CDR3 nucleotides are TGTGCCAGCAGCCCCGCTAGCGGGAGCAACACCGGGGAGCTGTTTTTT. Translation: CASSPASGSNTGELFF.